The 20 T cell receptor beta chains below come from one sample, sequenced in a study of blood T cell repertoires in COVID-19. Sequencing used immunoSEQ multiplex PCR; TCRdb keeps in-frame clones, though not all of them. Seen here are a few hundred thousand clones, 80% to 85% observed once, and the top ten hold about 15%. The sample taken for sequencing was peripheral blood. The receptors were sampled from a person aged 70 to 85 with COVID-19, enrolled during active disease.

This clone was observed a handful of times. The V gene is TRBV7-2, the J gene TRBJ2-3, with a possible D match to TRBD2 (5 bases). Looked up from germline, CDR1 is SGHTA and CDR2 is FQGNSA. The V end was cut by 2 bases, the J end by 5 bases, with 14 bases between. The CDR3 is 15 residues long. This chain's CDR3 is CASSLIGGKGDTQYF. CDR3 nucleotide sequence: TGTGCCAGCAGCTTAATAGGAGGAAAGGGAGATACGCAGTATTTT. The whole variable domain, filled in from reference TRBV7-2 and TRBJ2-3, reads GAGVSQSPSNKVTEKGKDVELRCDPISGHTALYWYRQSLGQGLEFLIYFQGNSAPDKSGLPSDRFSAERTGGSVSTLTIQRTQQEDSAVYLCASSLIGGKGDTQYFGPGTRLTVL.

In its sample, this clone was seen once. In DNA, the CDR3 is TGTGCCAGCAGGGCGGGGTTGGGGGGTAACATTCAGTACTTC. This translates into CASRAGLGGNIQYF. The V and J genes are TRBV2 and TRBJ2-4; D is perhaps TRBD2 (6 bases). The CDR3 has 14 residues. Deletions cut 6 bases from V and 7 bases from J, with 16 bases between. Germline CDR1 and CDR2: SNHLY and FYNNEI.

The chain is built from TRBV11-2 and TRBJ1-1; D not resolved. Germline V lookup: CDR1 SGHAT, CDR2 FQNNGV. The CDR3 is made up of 12 amino acids. V was clipped by 1 base and J by 10 bases, with 10 bases between them. CDR3 sequence reads: CASSLAGHGAFF. In DNA form, the CDR3 reads TGTGCCAGCAGCTTAGCGGGTCATGGAGCTTTCTTT.

This CDR3 is CASSLSLEGTEAFF. In nucleotides, the CDR3 is TGTGCCAGCAGTTTAAGCTTGGAGGGCACTGAAGCTTTCTTT. The rearrangement links TRBV28 to TRBJ1-1; D unclear. This CDR3 is 14 amino acids long. Germline V lookup: CDR1 MDHEN, CDR2 SYDVKM. V dropped 2 bases and J dropped 4 bases, with 11 bases sitting between them. Using reference TRBV28 and TRBJ1-1 for the parts outside the CDR3, the full variable domain is DVKVTQSSRYLVKRTGEKVFLECVQDMDHENMFWYRQDPGLGLRLIYFSYDVKMKEKGDIPEGYSVSREKKERFSLILESASTNQTSMYLCASSLSLEGTEAFFGQGTRLTVV.

This clone was seen a handful of times. The J gene is TRBJ1-2, the V gene TRBV9, with D maybe TRBD1 (5 bases). V lost 0 bases, J lost 5 bases, and 11 bases lay in between. Germline values: CDR1 SGDLS, CDR2 YYNGEE. The CDR3 runs to 14 residues. CDR3 DNA sequence: TGTGCCAGCAGCGTAGATGGGGCATATTATGGCTACACCTTC. Amino acids: CASSVDGAYYGYTF.

The chain employs TRBV18 and TRBJ1-5; 8 positions agree with TRBD1. The CDR3 has 17 residues. J lost 5 bases, V lost 6 bases, and 15 bases had no gene match. Germline assignment: CDR1 KGHSH and CDR2 LQKENI. This chain's CDR3 is CASSPGQGKGSYQPQHF. The CDR3 DNA follows: TGTGCCAGCTCGCCTGGACAGGGCAAGGGTTCCTATCAGCCCCAGCATTTT.

J is TRBJ1-2 and V is TRBV12-3 or TRBV12-4, with D unresolved. This CDR3 spans 13 amino acids. V was pared by 2 bases and J by 7 bases, with 11 bases between. The CDR3 DNA reads TGTGCCAGCAGTTTAAACGACATTCGTGGCTACACCTTC. It specifies CASSLNDIRGYTF.

This rearrangement joins TRBV11-2 to TRBJ2-1; possible D gene TRBD2, 7 bases. The CDR3 length is 13 residues. V lost 11 bases to trimming and J lost 6 bases, with 17 bases between them. In germline, CDR1 is SGHAT, CDR2 FQNNGV. The CDR3 bases are TGTGCCGGGAGGGGGGGCTTAGGCAATGAGCAGTTCTTC. This translates into CAGRGGLGNEQFF.

The chain links TRBV18 to TRBJ2-5, with D perhaps TRBD1 (5 bases). This CDR3 contains 15 residues. With 1 base removed from V and 1 base from J, the gap between germline ends came to 10 bases. Germline V CDR1 and CDR2: KGHSH, LQKENI. The CDR3 DNA sequence: TGTGCCAGCTCACCACTAGGGCAGGGCCAAGAGACCCAGTACTTC. It yields the protein CASSPLGQGQETQYF.

The V call is TRBV20-1, the J call TRBJ2-1; D might be TRBD1 (6 bases). The V gene's germline CDR1 is DFQATT and CDR2 SNEGSKA (reference sequence). The CDR3 is 17 amino acids. V was cut by 3 bases and J by 4 bases, with 22 bases left in between. The CDR3 loop is CSASGGSHSHVYNEQFF. In DNA form, the CDR3 reads TGCAGTGCTAGTGGGGGCTCCCACTCCCACGTTTACAATGAGCAGTTCTTC.

This chain joins TRBV4-1 and TRBJ2-1; 9 nucleotides align to TRBD1. CDR1 is MGHRA, CDR2 YSYEKL, per germline. The CDR3 is made up of 15 amino acids. Losses at the gene ends were 5 bases for V and 7 bases for J; bases not matched to a gene: 9. The CDR3: CASSFGQGKSNEQFF. The CDR3, as DNA: TGCGCCAGCAGCTTCGGACAGGGGAAAAGTAATGAGCAGTTCTTC.

J is TRBJ1-6 and V is TRBV7-2; D call uncertain. The CDR3 sequence is 14 residues long. V lost 4 bases and J 4 bases, leaving 8 bases between the germline ends. Per germline, CDR1 SGHTA and CDR2 FQGNSA. The CDR3 spells CASSSGRYNSPLHF. The CDR3 DNA sequence: TGTGCCAGCAGCTCAGGAAGGTATAATTCACCCCTCCACTTT.

This chain connects TRBV7-9 to TRBJ2-7; the D is unclear. This CDR3 spans 15 amino acids. V lost 5 bases to trimming and J lost 3 bases, with 17 bases between them. Germline CDR1 SEHNR, CDR2 FQNEAQ (reference sequence). DNA for the CDR3: TGTGCCAGCAGCCCCTTCGGGTTAAAGTTCTACGAGCAGTACTTC. Residues: CASSPFGLKFYEQYF.

The chain combines TRBV6-2 or TRBV6-3 with TRBJ2-2; 15 bases map to TRBD2. CDR1 and CDR2 (germline): MNHEY, SVGEGT. The CDR3 is 16 residues long. J was trimmed by 8 bases and V by 4 bases; bases with no gene match: 5. CDR3 coding DNA: TGTGCCAGCAGTTCTGGACTAGCGGGGGGGCCGGGGGAGCTGTTTTTT. Its protein is CASSSGLAGGPGELFF.

V usage is TRBV9 and J usage is TRBJ2-3; 10 nucleotides agree with TRBD2. With V trimmed by 4 bases and J by 4 bases, 6 bases remained unmatched. Per the germline V gene, CDR1 is SGDLS and CDR2 is YYNGEE. The CDR3 sequence is 15 residues long. The CDR3 spells CASSPESGGADTQYF. The CDR3 region has the DNA TGTGCCAGCAGCCCAGAAAGCGGGGGGGCAGATACGCAGTATTTT.

This clone was counted a single time. CDR3 protein: CASSQDHDTGELFF. CDR3 bases: TGTGCCAGCAGCCAAGATCATGACACCGGGGAGCTGTTTTTT. V is TRBV4-2 and J is TRBJ2-2; D call uncertain. The CDR3 totals 14 residues. Germline V CDR1 and CDR2: LGHNA, YNFKEQ. V lost 0 bases, J lost 3 bases, and 5 bases lay in between.

The gene calls are TRBV4-1 and TRBJ2-6; 8 bases map to TRBD1. The CDR3 totals 17 residues. Germline trimming cut 1 base from V and 4 bases from J; bases unmatched to any gene: 6. The germline gives CDR1 MGHRA, CDR2 YSYEKL. The CDR3 DNA sequence: TGCGCCAGCAGCCAAGGGGGACAGGTGGTCGGGGCCAACGTCCTGACTTTC. As protein: CASSQGGQVVGANVLTF.

CDR3 in amino acids: CASSPLVSYNEQFF. The DNA of the CDR3 is TGTGCCAGCAGCCCCCTAGTTTCCTACAATGAGCAGTTCTTC. V gene TRBV9 combines with J gene TRBJ2-1; D unresolved. Germline V lookup: CDR1 SGDLS, CDR2 YYNGEE. The CDR3 is 14 amino acids. Deletions cut 4 bases from V and 1 base from J, with 9 bases between.

The V call is TRBV6-5, the J call TRBJ2-1, with 10 bases matching TRBD2. J was trimmed by 4 bases and V by 2 bases; bases with no gene match: 5. This CDR3 has 16 amino acids. Looked up from germline, CDR1 is MNHEY and CDR2 is SVGAGI. The CDR3 DNA reads as TGTGCCAGCAGTTACACTTCTAGCGGGGGTTACAATGAGCAGTTCTTC. It codes for CASSYTSSGGYNEQFF.

Points on this clone: In the same sample, other DNA sequences code for this CDR3. The V call is TRBV5-1, the J call TRBJ2-7; weak D call: TRBD1 (6 bases). The CDR3 is 12 residues long. Germline-derived CDR1 and CDR2 are SGHRS and YFSETQ. V was shortened by 2 bases and J by 4 bases, with 7 bases between the two germline ends. The CDR3 sequence is CASSLQGYEQYF. CDR3 nucleotides: TGCGCCAGCAGCTTACAGGGATACGAGCAGTACTTC.